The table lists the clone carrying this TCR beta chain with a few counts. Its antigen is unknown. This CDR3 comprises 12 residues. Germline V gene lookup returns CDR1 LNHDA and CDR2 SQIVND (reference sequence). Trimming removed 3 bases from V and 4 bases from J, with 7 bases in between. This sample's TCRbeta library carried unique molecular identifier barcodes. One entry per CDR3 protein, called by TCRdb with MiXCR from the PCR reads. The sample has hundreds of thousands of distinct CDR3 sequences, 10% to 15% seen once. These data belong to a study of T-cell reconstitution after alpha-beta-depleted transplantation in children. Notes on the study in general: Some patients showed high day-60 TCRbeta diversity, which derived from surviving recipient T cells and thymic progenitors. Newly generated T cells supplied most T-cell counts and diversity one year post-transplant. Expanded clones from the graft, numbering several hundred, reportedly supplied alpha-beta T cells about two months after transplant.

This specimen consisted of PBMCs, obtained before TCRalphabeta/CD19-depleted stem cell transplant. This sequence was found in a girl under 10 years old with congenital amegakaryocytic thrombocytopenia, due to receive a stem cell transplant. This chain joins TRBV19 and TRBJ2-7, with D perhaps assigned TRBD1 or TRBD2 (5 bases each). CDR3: CASSIWGYEQYF. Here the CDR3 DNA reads TGTGCCAGTAGTATCTGGGGGTACGAGCAGTACTTC.